The clone carrying this T cell receptor beta chain has just one count. The sample is drawn from a study of OX40 agonist ivuxolimab in advanced cancers. Clones were read by immunoSEQ multiplex PCR, and TCRdb kept only the in-frame ones, dropping some. The sample shows 8,500 to 11,000 clones, about three quarters of them seen only once. Germline CDR1 and CDR2: SQVTM and ANQGSEA. This CDR3 is built from 15 residues. V shed 0 bases, J shed 4 bases, and the junction held 5 bases outside the gene matches. The sample was CD4+ or CD8+ T cells sorted from blood, taken in a trial of the OX40 agonist ivuxolimab. The receptor was isolated from an adult with an advanced solid tumor such as melanoma, head and neck, liver or kidney cancer. The chain uses TRBV29-1 and TRBJ2-3; 9 bases match TRBD2. CDR3 loop: CSVEDVGGGADTQYF. The CDR3 DNA follows: TGCAGCGTTGAAGACGTGGGCGGGGGGGCAGATACGCAGTATTTT.